The clone carrying this TCR beta chain was picked up many times. Its target is not known. This specimen belongs to a study of CD8 T cells in ankylosing spondylitis. Study-wide results and caveats: Apparently characteristic of ankylosing spondylitis blood was a TCR beta motif (roughly 8 highly homologous variants). Reports say disease-linked clones showed up significantly more in matched ankylosing spondylitis synovial fluid.

TCRdb re-called the 5' RACE reads through MiXCR, storing one row per CDR3 protein. Of under 550,000 distinct CDR3 sequences in the sample, 25% to 30% were seen once. Germline assignment: CDR1 DFQATT and CDR2 SNEGSKA (reference sequence). The V and J ends lost 1 base and 0 bases respectively, with 7 bases between them. The length of the CDR3 is 14 residues. V is TRBV20-1 and J is TRBJ1-3, with D perhaps matching TRBD1 (5 bases). The receptor was isolated from a male donor with ankylosing spondylitis. Sequencing was performed on blood, either unsorted or a sorted T cell fraction (not recorded which). The CDR3 nucleotides read TGCAGTGCTAGAGTCGGGGGCTCTGGAAACACCATATATTTT. Its translation: CSARVGGSGNTIYF.